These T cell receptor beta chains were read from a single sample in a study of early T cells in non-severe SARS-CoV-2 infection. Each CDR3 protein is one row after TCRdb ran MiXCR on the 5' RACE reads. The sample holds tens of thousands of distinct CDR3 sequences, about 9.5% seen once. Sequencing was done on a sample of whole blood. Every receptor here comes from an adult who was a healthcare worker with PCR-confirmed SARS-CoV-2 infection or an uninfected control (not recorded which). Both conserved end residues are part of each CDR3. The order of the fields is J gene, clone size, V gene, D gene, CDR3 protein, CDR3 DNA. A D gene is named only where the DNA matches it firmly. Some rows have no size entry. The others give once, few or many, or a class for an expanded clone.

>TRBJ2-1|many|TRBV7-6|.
CASSYGTPGGYNEQFF
TGTGCCAGCAGCTACGGGACCCCCGGGGGTTACAATGAGCAGTTCTTC
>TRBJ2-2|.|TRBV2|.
CASSGGETGELFF
TGTGCCAGCAGTGGGGGTGAAACCGGGGAGCTGTTTTTT
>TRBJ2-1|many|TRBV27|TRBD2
CASSFGLAGYNEQFF
TGTGCCAGCAGTTTCGGACTAGCGGGGTACAATGAGCAGTTCTTC
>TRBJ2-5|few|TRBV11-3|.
CASSTRTNQETQYF
TGTGCCAGCAGCACCCGGACTAACCAAGAGACCCAGTACTTC
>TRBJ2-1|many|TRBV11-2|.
CASSLKQGTGQFF
TGTGCCAGCAGCCTTAAGCAGGGTACTGGGCAGTTCTTC
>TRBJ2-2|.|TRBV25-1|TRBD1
CASRWTGDTGELFF
TGTGCCAGCAGATGGACAGGGGATACCGGGGAGCTGTTTTTT
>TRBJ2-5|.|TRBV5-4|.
CASRTTGRDQETQYF
TGTGCCAGCAGAACTACCGGCAGGGACCAAGAGACCCAGTACTTC
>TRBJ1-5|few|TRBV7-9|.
CASSRWGVNQPQHF
TGTGCCAGCAGCCGATGGGGGGTCAATCAGCCCCAGCATTTT
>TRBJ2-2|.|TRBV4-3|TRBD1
CASSLDPPGTGWELFF
TGCGCCAGCAGCCTGGACCCGCCCGGGACAGGGTGGGAGCTGTTTTTT
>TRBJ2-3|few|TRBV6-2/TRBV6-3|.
CASSGLGVATDTQYF
TGTGCCAGCAGTGGCCTAGGGGTCGCAACAGATACGCAGTATTTT
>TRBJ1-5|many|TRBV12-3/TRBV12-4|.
CASSSNRDQPQHF
TGTGCCAGCAGTTCAAACAGGGACCAGCCCCAGCATTTT
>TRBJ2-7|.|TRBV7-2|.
CASSLERSGTYEQYF
TGTGCCAGCAGCTTGGAGCGTTCGGGGACCTACGAGCAGTACTTC
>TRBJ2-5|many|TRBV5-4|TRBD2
CASSLLGTRETQYF
TGTGCCAGCAGCTTGTTGGGGACTAGAGAGACCCAGTACTTC
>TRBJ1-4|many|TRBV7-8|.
CASSLEAATNEKLFF
TGTGCCAGCAGCTTAGAGGCAGCAACTAATGAAAAACTGTTTTTT
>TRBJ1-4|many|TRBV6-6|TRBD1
CASRTTGGRAKLFF
TGTGCCAGCAGAACGACAGGGGGCCGAGCAAAACTGTTTTTT
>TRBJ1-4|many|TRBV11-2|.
CASSRPWGSNEKLFF
TGTGCCAGCAGCCGACCCTGGGGGTCTAATGAAAAACTGTTTTTT
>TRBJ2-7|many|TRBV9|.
CASSVAIRGDNEQYF
TGTGCCAGCAGCGTAGCAATCCGGGGTGATAACGAGCAGTACTTC
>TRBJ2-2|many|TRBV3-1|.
CASRFTGELFF
TGTGCCAGCCGATTCACCGGGGAGCTGTTTTTT
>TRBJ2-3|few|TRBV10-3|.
CAISGGREVLPQYF
TGTGCCATCAGCGGGGGTCGCGAGGTTTTGCCGCAGTATTTT
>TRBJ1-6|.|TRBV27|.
CASSLTSYNSPLHF
TGTGCCAGCAGTTTGACCTCCTATAATTCACCCCTCCACTTT
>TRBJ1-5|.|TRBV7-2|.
CASSPSGNQPQHF
TGTGCCAGCAGCCCCAGCGGCAATCAGCCCCAGCATTTT
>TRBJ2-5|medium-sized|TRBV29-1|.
CSIGGAQETQYF
TGCAGCATAGGGGGGGCCCAGGAGACCCAGTACTTC
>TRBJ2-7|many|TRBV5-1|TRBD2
CASSPSSGWNDEQYF
TGCGCCAGCAGCCCGTCTAGCGGGTGGAACGACGAGCAGTACTTC
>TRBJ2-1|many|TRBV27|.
CASSLVGGSYNEQFF
TGTGCCAGCAGTTTAGTGGGGGGCTCCTACAATGAGCAGTTCTTC
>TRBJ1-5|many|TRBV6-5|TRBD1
CASSPTGVNQPQHF
TGTGCCAGCAGTCCCACAGGGGTCAATCAGCCCCAGCATTTT
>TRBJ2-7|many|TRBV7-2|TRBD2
CASSLVSGGTSYEQYF
TGTGCCAGCAGCTTAGTTAGCGGGGGAACATCCTACGAGCAGTACTTC
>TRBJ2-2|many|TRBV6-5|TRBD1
CASSSPDGQGLGTGELFF
TGTGCCAGCAGTTCACCCGACGGACAGGGGCTCGGCACCGGGGAGCTGTTTTTT
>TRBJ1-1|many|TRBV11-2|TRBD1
CASSRQGATGGEAFF
TGTGCCAGCAGTCGCCAGGGGGCAACAGGGGGTGAAGCTTTCTTT
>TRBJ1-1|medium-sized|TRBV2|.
CASSETGQTEAFF
TGTGCCAGCAGTGAAACAGGGCAGACTGAAGCTTTCTTT
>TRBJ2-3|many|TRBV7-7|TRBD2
CASSPGGYTDTQYF
TGTGCTAGCAGCCCGGGAGGATACACAGATACGCAGTATTTT
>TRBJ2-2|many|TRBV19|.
CASIRVYTGELFF
TGTGCCAGTATCCGGGTGTACACCGGGGAGCTGTTTTTT
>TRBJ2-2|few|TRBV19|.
CASRSLRGTNTGELFF
TGTGCCAGTAGATCCCTCAGGGGTACGAACACCGGGGAGCTGTTTTTT
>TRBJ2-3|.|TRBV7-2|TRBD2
CASSTGTSGDLQYF
TGTGCCAGCAGCACCGGGACTAGCGGGGACCTGCAGTATTTT
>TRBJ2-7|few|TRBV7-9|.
CASRGQFYEQYF
TGTGCCAGCAGAGGACAGTTCTACGAGCAGTACTTC
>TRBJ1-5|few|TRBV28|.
CASIEGGAAGNQPQHF
TGTGCCAGCATTGAGGGGGGGGCAGCGGGCAATCAGCCCCAGCATTTT
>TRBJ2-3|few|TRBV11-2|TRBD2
CASSPGTSGGMQYF
TGTGCCAGCAGCCCAGGGACTAGCGGGGGGATGCAGTATTTT
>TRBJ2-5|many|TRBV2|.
CASSVTRLAQETQYF
TGTGCCAGCAGTGTGACTCGGCTAGCCCAAGAGACCCAGTACTTC